The entry that follows covers one TCR beta chain sequence. PCR amplification relied on 60 Vbeta primers (plus 13 Jbeta primers). Profiling relied on immunoSEQ multiplex PCR, and the TCRdb table lists in-frame clones only, not all of them. The sample holds about 130,000 clones; about 73% are singletons and the top ten take about 2.6%. The sample originates from a study of cytomegalovirus exposure and HLA in healthy donors. From germline, CDR1 is SGHRS and CDR2 YFSETQ. This CDR3 has 15 amino acids. V lost 7 bases, J lost 2 bases, and 17 bases lay in between. The sequence was obtained from a human donor in good health. V usage is TRBV5-1 and J usage is TRBJ2-3, with D possibly being TRBD1 (5 bases). Sequencing was carried out using PBMCs. The CDR3 sequence is CASSSLGRYTDTQYF. CDR3 bases: TGCGCCAGCTCCAGTCTGGGGCGATACACAGATACGCAGTATTTT.